The present TCR beta chain was sequenced within a study of metastatic and nonmetastatic thyroid tumors. Study-level background: It was across blood and tumor or nodule tissue from malignant and benign thyroid patients that repertoires were compared.

This clone is labeled medium-sized (0.01 to 0.1%). Treatment of any kind had been given to no patient before thyroid surgery. Authors' data handling: For papillary thyroid cancer, a distant-metastasis classifier was constructed from CDR3 differences observed across clinicopathological groups. MiXCR reprocessed the PCR reads for TCRdb. The V and J calls follow TCRdb's processing rather than the paper's. There are about 40,000 clones in the sample; about a sixth occur only once, and about 3.8% lies in the top ten. CDR3 size: 13 residues. From germline, CDR1 is LNHDA and CDR2 SQIVND (reference sequence). Trimming shortened V by 4 bases and J by 10 bases, and 11 bases separated the two germline ends.

The genes are TRBV19 and TRBJ1-6; D is uncertain. Sequenced: blood. This clonotype was obtained from a female donor with papillary thyroid cancer or a benign thyroid nodule (not recorded which). Some clones in this sample may be carry-over from other donors' samples. CDR3 bases: TGTGCCAGTAGTAGGCAGGTGGAATCACCCCTCCACTTT. Amino acid sequence: CASSRQVESPLHF.